Listed here is a single TCR beta chain. The sample holds many counts of this clonotype. Its recognized antigen is unknown. One base away there is no much larger clone; base qualities are not given. The roughly 39 donors, aged roughly 6 to 100 years, were systemically healthy Caucasian individuals from Russia. Each donor gave 9 to 10 milliliters of peripheral blood, collected into EDTA-treated Vacutainer tubes. PBMCs were isolated by Ficoll-Paque density-gradient centrifugation, with at least 6 million obtained per sample. Trizol reagent was used to extract total RNA from PBMCs, with at least 5.5 micrograms per sample. For every donor, an aliquot of PBMCs went through flow cytometry to measure the percentages of naive CD45RAhigh/CD27high T cells. This specimen comes from a study of blood T cells in healthy people across ages (dated by TCRdb to between 2014 and 2017). Study-wide context: Template switching captured roughly one uniquely barcoded TCR beta cDNA molecule per two T cells in model experiments. The study measured age-related changes in TCR beta repertoire diversity using deep sequencing normalized with unique cDNA molecular identifiers. The donors were divided into four age groups: young (average around 15 years), middle-aged (about 40), aged (approximately 62) and long-lived (nearly 85). To avoid experimental bias, donors of different ages were distributed randomly across sequencing lanes. The study analyzed two additional independent replicas of 1 million unique cDNA reads from the same blood draw for two donors, one aged 18 to 30 and one aged 80 or older.

From the cysteine through the phenylalanine, the CDR3 covers 14 amino acids. The sequence is cut down to CDR3 DNA, 42 bases in frame from base 1. The germline V gene provides CDR1 SGHTA and CDR2 FQGNSA. A distance of 13 bases separates the germline ends of V and J, which lose 5 bases and 2 bases respectively. General conclusions and limits of the study: As age increased, observed TCR beta diversity per million T cells dropped in a roughly linear way, and a significant reduction was already evident by age 40. The percentage of naive T cells measured by flow cytometry correlated strongly with observed TCR beta diversity. Because donor CMV infection status was unknown, age-related changes in expanded clonotypes were potentially confounded. The long-lived group showed more naive CD4+ T cells, fewer expanded clones and increased TCR diversity than the aged group, suggesting age selection. Because profiling used bulk unsorted PBMCs, naive and antigen-experienced compartments could not be compared conclusively. Estimates of total diversity based on one million sequenced T cells were considered lower bounds and underestimates.

Library preparation was by 5' RACE. TCRdb names Illumina HiSeq 2500 as the instrument used. A second 7 to 11 cycle PCR used a sample-barcoded 5' primer and a J-beta primer mix. Each TCR beta cDNA molecule received a unique molecular identifier from a template-switch 5' adaptor carrying 12 random nucleotides. Each sample yielded at least 2.5 million CDR3-containing paired-end reads. First-strand cDNA synthesis was performed from all RNA using the Mint cDNA synthesis kit, with priming by a TRBC-specific oligonucleotide. Following uracil-DNA glycosylase treatment, all cDNA underwent a first 18-cycle PCR with the universal primers M1SS and BC2_uni_R. On the authors' methods: For normalization, 1 million high-quality reads, each with a distinct molecular identifier, were randomly selected from each sample. Instead of being binned into consensus sequences, reads with shared molecular identifiers were discarded. MiTCR, set to a Q25 quality threshold and the strictest error-elimination algorithm, was used for CDR3 identification, clonotype clustering and error correction. Lower-bound total TCR beta diversity was estimated with a nonparametric unseen species model using Euler transformation. TCRdb passed the public sequencing reads through fastp at Q25 and MiXCR, retaining productive beta sequences. One record per CDR3 amino acid sequence lists the most common genes and DNA. Clone size and V and J calls follow TCRdb, not the original study. The table for this sample lists approximately 820,000 distinct CDR3 sequences; around two fifths of them were counted only once. Of the sample, about 19% is held by the ten largest clones.

This sequence was found in a man in his 60s in good health. Sequenced input: blood. The rearranged segments are TRBV7-2 and TRBJ2-7, and TRBD1 may be the D gene, going by 6 matching bases. The encoded CDR3 is CASSPFGGPYEQYF. The DNA sequence follows: TGTGCCAGCAGCCCTTTTGGGGGCCCCTACGAGCAGTACTTC.